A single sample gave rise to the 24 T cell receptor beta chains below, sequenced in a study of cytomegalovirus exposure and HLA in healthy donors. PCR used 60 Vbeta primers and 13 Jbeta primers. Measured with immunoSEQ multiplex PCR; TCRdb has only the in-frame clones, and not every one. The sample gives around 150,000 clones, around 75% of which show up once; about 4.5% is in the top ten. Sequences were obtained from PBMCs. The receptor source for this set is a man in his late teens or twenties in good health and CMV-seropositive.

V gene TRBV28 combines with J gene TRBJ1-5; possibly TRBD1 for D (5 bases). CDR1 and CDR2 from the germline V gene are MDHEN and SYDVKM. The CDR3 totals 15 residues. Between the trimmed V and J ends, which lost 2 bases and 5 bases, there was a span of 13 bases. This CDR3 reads CASSLGGGGYQPQHF. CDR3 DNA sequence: TGTGCCAGCAGTTTAGGCGGTGGGGGGTATCAGCCCCAGCATTTT.

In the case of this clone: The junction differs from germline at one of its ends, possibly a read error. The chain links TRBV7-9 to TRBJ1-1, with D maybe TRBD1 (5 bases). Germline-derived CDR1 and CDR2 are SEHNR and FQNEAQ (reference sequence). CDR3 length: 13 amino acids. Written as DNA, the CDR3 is TGTTCCAGCAGCTCCCATGGGGCCACTGAAGCTTTCTTT. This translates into CSSSSHGATEAFF. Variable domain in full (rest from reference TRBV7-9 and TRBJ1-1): DTGVSQNPRHKITKRGQNVTFRCDPISEHNRLYWYRQTLGQGPEFLTYFQNEAQLEKSRLLSDRFSAERPKGSFSTLEIQRTEQGDSAMYLCSSSSHGATEAFFGQGTRLTVV.

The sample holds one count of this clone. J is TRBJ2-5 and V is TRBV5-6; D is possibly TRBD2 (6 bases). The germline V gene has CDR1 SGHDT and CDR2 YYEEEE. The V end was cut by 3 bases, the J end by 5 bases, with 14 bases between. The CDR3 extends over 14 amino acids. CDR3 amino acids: CASSYGPAGETQYF. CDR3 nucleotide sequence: TGTGCCAGCAGCTACGGGCCGGCGGGGGAGACCCAGTACTTC.

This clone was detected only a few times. CDR3 nucleotides: TGTGCCAGCAGTGGCCAACTTACCGGGGAGCTGTTTTTT. Residues: CASSGQLTGELFF. The genes are TRBV6-1 and TRBJ2-2, with D hard to call. Germline V gene sequence: CDR1 MNHNS, CDR2 SASEGT. CDR3 length: 13 amino acids. Trimming cost V 4 bases and J 5 bases, with 8 bases left between them.

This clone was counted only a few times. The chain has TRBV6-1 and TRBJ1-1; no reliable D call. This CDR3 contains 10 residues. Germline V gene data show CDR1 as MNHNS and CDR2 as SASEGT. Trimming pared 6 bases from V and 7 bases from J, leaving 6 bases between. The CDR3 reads CASREVEAFF. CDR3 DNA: TGTGCCAGCAGGGAGGTTGAAGCTTTCTTT.

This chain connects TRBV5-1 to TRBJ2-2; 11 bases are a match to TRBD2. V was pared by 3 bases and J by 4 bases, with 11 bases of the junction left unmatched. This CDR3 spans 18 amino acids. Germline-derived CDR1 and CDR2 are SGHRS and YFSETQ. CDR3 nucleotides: TGCGCCAGCAGCTCGATGGTACTAGCGGGAGTCGGCACCGGGGAGCTGTTTTTT. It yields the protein CASSSMVLAGVGTGELFF.

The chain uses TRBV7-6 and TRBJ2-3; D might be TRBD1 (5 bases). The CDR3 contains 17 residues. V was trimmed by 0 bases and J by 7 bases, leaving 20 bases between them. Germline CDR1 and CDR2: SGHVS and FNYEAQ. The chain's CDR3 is CASSLASGFIKGYTQYF. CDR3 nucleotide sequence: TGTGCCAGCAGCTTAGCCTCAGGGTTTATTAAAGGTTATACGCAGTATTTT.

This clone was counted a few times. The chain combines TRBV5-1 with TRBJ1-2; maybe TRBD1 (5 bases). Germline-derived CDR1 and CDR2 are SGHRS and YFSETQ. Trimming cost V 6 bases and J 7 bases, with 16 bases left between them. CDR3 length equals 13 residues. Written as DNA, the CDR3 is TGCGCCAGCAACCCCGGAGACAGTAGTGGCTACACCTTC. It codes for CASNPGDSSGYTF.

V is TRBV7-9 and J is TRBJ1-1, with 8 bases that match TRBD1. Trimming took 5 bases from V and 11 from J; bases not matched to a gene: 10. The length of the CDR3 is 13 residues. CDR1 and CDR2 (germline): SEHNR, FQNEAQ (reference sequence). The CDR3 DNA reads TGTGCCAGCAGCCTCTCGACAGGGGTGGATGCTTTCTTT. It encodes CASSLSTGVDAFF.

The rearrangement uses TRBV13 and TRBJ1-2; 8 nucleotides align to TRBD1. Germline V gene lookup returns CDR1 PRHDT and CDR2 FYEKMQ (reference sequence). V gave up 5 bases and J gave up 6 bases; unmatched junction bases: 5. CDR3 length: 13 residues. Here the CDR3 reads CASSQTGADGYTF. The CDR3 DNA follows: TGTGCCAGCAGCCAGACAGGGGCGGATGGCTACACCTTC.

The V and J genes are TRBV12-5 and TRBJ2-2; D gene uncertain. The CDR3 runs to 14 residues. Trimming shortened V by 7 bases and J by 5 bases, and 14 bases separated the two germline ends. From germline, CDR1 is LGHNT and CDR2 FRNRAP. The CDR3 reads CASAPGSETGELFF. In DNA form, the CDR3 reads TGTGCTAGTGCCCCTGGTTCGGAGACCGGGGAGCTGTTTTTT.

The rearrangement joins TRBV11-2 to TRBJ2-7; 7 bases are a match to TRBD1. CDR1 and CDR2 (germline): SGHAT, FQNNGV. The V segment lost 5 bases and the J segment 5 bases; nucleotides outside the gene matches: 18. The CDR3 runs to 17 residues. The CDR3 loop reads CASSPGGWGNNTHEQYV. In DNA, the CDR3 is TGTGCCAGCAGCCCAGGGGGTTGGGGGAATAATACACACGAGCAGTACGTC.

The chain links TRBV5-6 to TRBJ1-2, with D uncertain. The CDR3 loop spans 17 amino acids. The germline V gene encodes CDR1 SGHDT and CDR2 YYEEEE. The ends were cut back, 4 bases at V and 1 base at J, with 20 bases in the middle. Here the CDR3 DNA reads TGTGCCAGCAGCCCACTCGGAACTACTACTCTTAACTATGGCTACACCTTC. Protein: CASSPLGTTTLNYGYTF.

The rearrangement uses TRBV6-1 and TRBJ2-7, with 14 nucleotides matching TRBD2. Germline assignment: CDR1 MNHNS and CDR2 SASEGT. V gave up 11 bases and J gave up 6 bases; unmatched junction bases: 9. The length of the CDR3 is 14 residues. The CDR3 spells CACRLAGGPGEQYV. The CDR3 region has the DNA TGTGCCTGCCGACTAGCGGGAGGGCCGGGCGAGCAGTACGTC.

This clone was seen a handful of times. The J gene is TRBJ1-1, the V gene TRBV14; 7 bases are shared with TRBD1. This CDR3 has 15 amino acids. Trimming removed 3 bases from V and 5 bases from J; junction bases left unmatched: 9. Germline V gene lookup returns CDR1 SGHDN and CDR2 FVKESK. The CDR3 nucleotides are TGTGCCAGCAGCCAGGGATGGGGCAGGGGGACTGAAGCTTTCTTT. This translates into CASSQGWGRGTEAFF.

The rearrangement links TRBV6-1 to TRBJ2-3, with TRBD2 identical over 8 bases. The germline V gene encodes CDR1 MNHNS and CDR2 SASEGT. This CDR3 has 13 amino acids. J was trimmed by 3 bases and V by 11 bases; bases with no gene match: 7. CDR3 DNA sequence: TGTGCCGGACGGGGGGGCATGACAGATACGCAGTATTTT. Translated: CAGRGGMTDTQYF.

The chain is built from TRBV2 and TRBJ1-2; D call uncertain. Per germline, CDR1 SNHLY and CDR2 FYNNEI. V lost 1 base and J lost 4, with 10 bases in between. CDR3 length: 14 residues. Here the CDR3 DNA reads TGTGCCAGCAGTGAAGGGCCAGCGACCTATGGCTACACCTTC. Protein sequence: CASSEGPATYGYTF.

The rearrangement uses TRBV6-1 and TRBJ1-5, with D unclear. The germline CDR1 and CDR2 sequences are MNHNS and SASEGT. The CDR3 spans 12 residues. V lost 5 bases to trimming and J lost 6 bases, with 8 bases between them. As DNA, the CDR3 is TGTGCCAGCAGTTTCCCGTCTCAGCCCCAGCATTTT. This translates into CASSFPSQPQHF.

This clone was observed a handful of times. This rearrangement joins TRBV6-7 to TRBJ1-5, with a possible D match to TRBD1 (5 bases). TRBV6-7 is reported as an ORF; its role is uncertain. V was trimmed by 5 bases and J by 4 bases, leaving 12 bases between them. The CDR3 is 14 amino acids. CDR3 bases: TGTGCCAGCAGTCCACCCAGGGTGAATCAGCCCCAGCATTTT. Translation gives CASSPPRVNQPQHF.

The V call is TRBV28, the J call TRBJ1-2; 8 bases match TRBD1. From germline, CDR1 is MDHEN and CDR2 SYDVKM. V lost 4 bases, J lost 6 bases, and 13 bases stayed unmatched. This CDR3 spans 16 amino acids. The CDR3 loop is CASSSPSDREGNGYTF. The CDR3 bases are TGTGCCAGCAGTTCGCCCTCGGACAGGGAGGGGAATGGCTACACCTTC.

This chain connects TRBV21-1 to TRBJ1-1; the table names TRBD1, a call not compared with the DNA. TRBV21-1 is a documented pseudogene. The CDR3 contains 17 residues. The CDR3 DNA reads TGTGCCAGCAGCACCAGGACAGGGGGCGATGTGAACACTGAAGCTTTCTTT. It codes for CASSTRTGGDVNTEAFF.

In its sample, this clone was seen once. The DNA of the CDR3 is TGTGCCTGGAGTGTACTCGACAGGGGAGCCCAAAACACCGGGGAGCTGTTTTTT. Its translation is CAWSVLDRGAQNTGELFF. V gene TRBV30 combines with J gene TRBJ2-2, with 8 bases aligning to TRBD1. Germline CDR1 reads GTSNPN; CDR2 reads SVGIG (reference sequence). Trimming at V came to 0 bases and at J to 2 bases, leaving 11 bases not matched to a gene. The CDR3 runs 18 residues.

The CDR3 spells CASSLEGGTGELFF. For the CDR3, the DNA is TGTGCCAGCAGCTTAGAAGGGGGCACCGGGGAGCTGTTTTTT. The chain couples TRBV11-3 to TRBJ2-2; D might be TRBD1 (6 bases). The CDR3 runs to 14 residues. Germline lookup yields CDR1 SGHNT and CDR2 YENEEA. The V end was cut by 0 bases, the J end by 4 bases, with 6 bases between.

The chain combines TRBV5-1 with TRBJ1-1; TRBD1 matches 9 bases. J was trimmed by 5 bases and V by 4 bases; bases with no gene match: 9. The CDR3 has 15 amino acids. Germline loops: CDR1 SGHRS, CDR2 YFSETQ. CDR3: CASSGTGGEWTEAFF. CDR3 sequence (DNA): TGCGCCAGCAGCGGCACAGGGGGCGAATGGACTGAAGCTTTCTTT.